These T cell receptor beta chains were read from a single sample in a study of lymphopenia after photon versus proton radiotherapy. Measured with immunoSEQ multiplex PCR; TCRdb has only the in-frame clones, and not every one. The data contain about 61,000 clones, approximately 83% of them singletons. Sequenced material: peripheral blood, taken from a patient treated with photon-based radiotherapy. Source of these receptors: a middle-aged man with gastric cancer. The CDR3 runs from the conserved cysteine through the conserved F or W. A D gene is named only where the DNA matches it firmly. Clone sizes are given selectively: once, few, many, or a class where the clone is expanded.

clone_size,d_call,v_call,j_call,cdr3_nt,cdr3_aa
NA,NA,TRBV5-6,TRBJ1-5,TGTGCCAGCAGCTTGGACGGGGGCGCGGGCAATCAGCCCCAGCATTTT,CASSLDGGAGNQPQHF
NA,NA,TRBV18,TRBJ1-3,TGTGCCAGCTCACTTGAAGGGCCCCCTGGAAACACCATATATTTT,CASSLEGPPGNTIYF
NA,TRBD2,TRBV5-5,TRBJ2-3,TGTGCCAGCGAGCTTCTGGGACTAGCCACAGATACGCAGTATTTT,CASELLGLATDTQYF
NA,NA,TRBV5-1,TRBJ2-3,TGCGCCAGCAGCTTGGAGGGCACAGATACGCAGTATTTT,CASSLEGTDTQYF
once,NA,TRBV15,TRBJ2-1,TGTGCCACCAGCCAATACAATGAGCAGTTCTTC,CATSQYNEQFF
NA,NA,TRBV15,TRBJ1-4,TGTGCCACCAGCAGAGGGGGGGCAGGGAATGAAAAACTGTTTTTT,CATSRGGAGNEKLFF
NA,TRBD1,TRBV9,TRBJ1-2,TGTGCCAGCAGCCCTTGGGACAGGGGAGATGGCTACACCTTC,CASSPWDRGDGYTF
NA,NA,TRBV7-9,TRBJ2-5,TGTGCCAGGAGGGCCGGGATTCTTCAACAAGAGACCCAGTACTTC,CARRAGILQQETQYF
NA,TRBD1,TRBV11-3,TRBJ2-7,TGTGCCAGCAGCTCAGGGGGACAGCTGAACGAGCAGTACTTC,CASSSGGQLNEQYF
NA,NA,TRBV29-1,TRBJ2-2,TGCAGCGCCATATGGGGCGGGGAGCTGTTTTTT,CSAIWGGELFF
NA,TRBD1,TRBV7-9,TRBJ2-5,TGTGCCAGCAGCTTACAGGGGGCCCAAGAGACCCAGTACTTC,CASSLQGAQETQYF
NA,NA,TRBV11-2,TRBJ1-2,TGTGCCAGCAGCCCTAGCCGAGGGTCCGATCGAGGAGGCTACACCTTC,CASSPSRGSDRGGYTF
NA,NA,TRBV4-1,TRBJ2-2,TGCGCCAGCAGCCAAACCGGGACAACGAACACCGGGGAGCTGTTTTTT,CASSQTGTTNTGELFF
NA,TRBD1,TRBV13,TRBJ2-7,TGTGCCAGCAGCTCCCGGACAGGGGTTTCCGAGCAGTACTTC,CASSSRTGVSEQYF
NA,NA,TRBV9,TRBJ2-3,TGTGCCAGCTCCGAAAGGGGGGTGGGCACAGATACGCAGTATTTT,CASSERGVGTDTQYF
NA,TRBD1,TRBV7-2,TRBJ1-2,TGTGCCAGCAGCTCGATGGGACAGGGCCACTTCTATGGCTACACCTTC,CASSSMGQGHFYGYTF
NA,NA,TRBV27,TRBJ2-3,TGTGCCAGCAGTTTGAGAGGGGCCCTTGGGACGCAGTATTTT,CASSLRGALGTQYF
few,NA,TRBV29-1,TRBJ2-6,TGCAGCGTCCAGTACGGGGCCAACGTCCTGACTTTC,CSVQYGANVLTF
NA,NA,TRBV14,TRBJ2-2,TGTGCCAGCAGCCCTCAGGGATCCACCGGGGAGCTGTTTTTT,CASSPQGSTGELFF
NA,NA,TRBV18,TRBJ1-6,TGTGCCAGCTCACCTGGGGGGAAGGTTAATTCACCCCTCCACTTT,CASSPGGKVNSPLHF
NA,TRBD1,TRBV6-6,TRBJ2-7,TGTGCCAGCAGTTACCTGGGACAGAGCTACGAGCAGTACTTC,CASSYLGQSYEQYF
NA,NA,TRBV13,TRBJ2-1,TGTGCCAGCAGCTTACCGACATCGGATGAGCAGTTCTTC,CASSLPTSDEQFF
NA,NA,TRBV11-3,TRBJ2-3,TGTGCCAGCAGCCTCGACAGTATAGATACGCAGTATTTT,CASSLDSIDTQYF
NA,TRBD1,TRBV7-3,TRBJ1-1,TGTGCCAGCAGCCCACAGGGGGGTTTGAACACTGAAGCTTTCTTT,CASSPQGGLNTEAFF
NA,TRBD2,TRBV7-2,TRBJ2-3,TGTGCCAGCAGCTTAGTTACTAGCGGAGATACGCAGTATTTT,CASSLVTSGDTQYF
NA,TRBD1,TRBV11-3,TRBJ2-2,TGTGCCAGCAGCTCCACAGGGGCGAACACCGGGGAGCTGTTTTTT,CASSSTGANTGELFF
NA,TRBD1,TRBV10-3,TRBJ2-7,TGTGCCATCAGTGGGACAGGGCACCCACCCGGCGAGCAGTACTTC,CAISGTGHPPGEQYF
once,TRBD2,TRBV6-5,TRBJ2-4,TGTGCCAGCAGACAAGGACGGGGGGGGAACATTCAGTACTTC,CASRQGRGGNIQYF
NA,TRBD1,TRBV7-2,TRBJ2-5,TGTGCCAGCAGCCCCAGGGGCAGGGGGCAAGAGACCCAGTACTTC,CASSPRGRGQETQYF
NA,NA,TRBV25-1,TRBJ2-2,TGTGCCAGCAGTGAGGCGACTCCGAACACCGGGGAGCTGTTTTTT,CASSEATPNTGELFF
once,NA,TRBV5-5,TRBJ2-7,TGTGCCAGCAGCTTGGAGGGCAGGTACTCCTACGAGCAGTACTTC,CASSLEGRYSYEQYF
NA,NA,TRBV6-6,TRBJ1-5,TGTGCCAGCAGCGAGGGGACTGGCAATCAGCCCCAGCATTTT,CASSEGTGNQPQHF
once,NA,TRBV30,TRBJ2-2,TGTGCCTGGACCCAGGGGACCTACAGGGCCGGGGAGCTGTTTTTT,CAWTQGTYRAGELFF
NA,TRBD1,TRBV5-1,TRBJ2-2,TGCGCCAGCACTCCCCTGGACAGGGATGGAACCGGGGAGCTGTTTTTT,CASTPLDRDGTGELFF
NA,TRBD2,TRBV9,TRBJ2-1,TGTGCCAGCACCCCGACGGGGGGGGGTGAGCAGTTCTTC,CASTPTGGGEQFF
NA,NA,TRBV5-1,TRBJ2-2,TGCGCCAGCAGCCCCCGGACAGCCACCGGGGAGCTGTTTTTT,CASSPRTATGELFF
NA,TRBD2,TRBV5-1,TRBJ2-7,TGCGCCAGCAGCTTGGGTGCGGGAGGGTACGAGCAGTACTTC,CASSLGAGGYEQYF
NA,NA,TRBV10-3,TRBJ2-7,TGTGCCATCACGCGGGACAGTGACTACGAGCAGTACTTC,CAITRDSDYEQYF
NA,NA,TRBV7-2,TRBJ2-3,TGTGCCAGCAGCTCTTCCTTGGATACGCAGTATTTT,CASSSSLDTQYF
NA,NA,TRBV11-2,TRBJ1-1,TGTGCCAGCAGCTTAGATATGAACACTGAAGCTTTCTTT,CASSLDMNTEAFF
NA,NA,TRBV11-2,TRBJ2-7,TGTGCCAGCACCGATAAGGGGGGGCCCTACGAGCAGTACTTC,CASTDKGGPYEQYF
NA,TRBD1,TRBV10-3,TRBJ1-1,TGTGCCATCAGTGAAGGGGGCAGCATGAACACTGAAGCTTTCTTT,CAISEGGSMNTEAFF
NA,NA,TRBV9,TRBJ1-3,TGTGCCAGCAGCGTAGATGGCAGGGCTGGAAACACCATATATTTT,CASSVDGRAGNTIYF
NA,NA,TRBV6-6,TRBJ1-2,TGTGCCAGCAGGGGGGAAGTTTGGGGCTACACCTTC,CASRGEVWGYTF
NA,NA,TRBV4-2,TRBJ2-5,TGTGCCAGCAGCCAAGATCCCGAGGGGTGGGAGACCCAGTACTTC,CASSQDPEGWETQYF
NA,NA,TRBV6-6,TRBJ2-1,TGTGCCAGCAGTCCTATGGACAGCTCCAATGAGCAGTTCTTC,CASSPMDSSNEQFF